Shown below are 8 T cell receptor beta chains from a single sample sequenced in a study of T cell responses to AZD1222 COVID-19 vaccine. TCRdb's table, derived via immunoSEQ multiplex PCR, lists solely in-frame clones and lacks some. The sample lists approximately 110,000 clones, approximately 88% occurring once. Material: peripheral blood, obtained on day 0 of AZD1222 vaccination. The receptors here all came from an adult in good health.

The J gene is TRBJ1-1, the V gene TRBV6-2 or TRBV6-3, with 8 positions matching TRBD1. The length of the CDR3 is 14 residues. Germline CDR1 MNHEY, CDR2 SVGEGT. Trimming took 5 bases from V and 5 from J; bases not matched to a gene: 7. DNA of the CDR3: TGTGCCAGCAGTCCGAGGACAGGGAGGACTGAAGCTTTCTTT. It codes for CASSPRTGRTEAFF.

The table lists this clone with a count of one. The genes are TRBV27 and TRBJ1-5; 8 bases are shared with TRBD1. Germline V gene sequence: CDR1 MNHEY, CDR2 SMNVEV (reference sequence). Trimming at V came to 5 bases and at J to 7 bases, leaving 10 bases not matched to a gene. This CDR3 has 15 residues. CDR3 DNA: TGTGCCAGCAGTCCGCAGATGACAGGGGAGCAGCCCCAGCATTTT. Its translation is CASSPQMTGEQPQHF.

This chain uses TRBV9 with TRBJ1-2; the match to TRBD1 covers 10 bases. The V gene end was trimmed by 3 bases and the J gene end by 8 bases; junction bases not matched to a gene: 10. The germline CDR1 and CDR2 sequences are SGDLS and YYNGEE. The CDR3 is 15 residues long. CDR3 protein: CASSAGQGERRGYTF. In nucleotides, the CDR3 is TGTGCCAGCAGCGCCGGACAGGGGGAGAGGAGGGGCTACACCTTC.

The chain carries TRBV28 and TRBJ1-1; 9 positions agree with TRBD1. The ends lost 10 bases at V and 2 bases at J; junction bases unmatched: 8. The CDR3 is made up of 14 amino acids. Germline CDR1 is MDHEN and CDR2 is SYDVKM. This chain's CDR3 is CATRTGVVNTEAFF. CDR3 in DNA: TGTGCCACCAGGACAGGGGTGGTTAACACTGAAGCTTTCTTT.

This chain joins TRBV5-1 and TRBJ1-1, with D tentatively TRBD1 (6 bases). The CDR3 is 16 residues long. V dropped 1 base and J dropped 1 base, with 14 bases sitting between them. Germline V gene data show CDR1 as SGHRS and CDR2 as YFSETQ. The CDR3 spells CASSLSGGPPNTEAFF. CDR3 DNA: TGCGCCAGCAGCTTGTCTGGGGGGCCCCCGAACACTGAAGCTTTCTTT.

The gene calls are TRBV7-6 and TRBJ1-1, with no clear D. CDR3 size: 15 residues. V was pared by 1 base and J by 0 bases, with 9 bases between. CDR1 and CDR2 (germline): SGHVS, FNYEAQ. CDR3 bases: TGTGCCAGCAGCTTAGTTGCGCAACTGAACACTGAAGCTTTCTTT. It yields the protein CASSLVAQLNTEAFF.

This sequence joins TRBV6-5 and TRBJ1-2; no clear D. Germline assignment: CDR1 MNHEY and CDR2 SVGAGI. This CDR3 contains 14 residues. With 2 bases removed from V and 4 bases from J, the gap between germline ends came to 11 bases. The CDR3 is CASSYPEGGYGYTF. DNA of the CDR3: TGTGCCAGCAGTTACCCGGAGGGTGGCTATGGCTACACCTTC.

V and J are TRBV5-6 and TRBJ1-4, with TRBD1 as a possible D gene (5 bases). CDR1 and CDR2 (germline): SGHDT, YYEEEE. V was shortened by 4 bases and J by 4 bases, with 17 bases between the two germline ends. This CDR3 region has 16 residues. CDR3 region: CASSLWTQHLNEKLFF. CDR3 nucleotides: TGTGCCAGCAGCCTTTGGACACAGCACCTTAATGAAAAACTGTTTTTT.